This TCR beta chain originates from a study of long-term antiretroviral therapy in people with HIV. Study-level results: Controls showed broader CDR3 length ranges than did the HIV repertoires.

Specimens retained about 0.95-11 million cryopreserved PBMC preceding DNA extraction. This clone was counted only a few times. The antigen is not known. Run at survey level, the immunoSEQ assay was version v3.0. Sequencing efforts were directed toward roughly 40,000-55,000 T-cell genomes per sample. Generated by immunoSEQ multiplex PCR, the TCRdb table keeps only in-frame clones and is missing some. The repertoire has over 40,000 clones, less than 95% of them found once; the top ten carry under 2.5%. The CDR3 runs to 15 residues. The germline V gene has CDR1 MGHDK and CDR2 SYGVNS. Unmatched junction bases numbered 3, after V lost 3 bases and J lost 3 bases.

This sequence originates from a man under 40 with HIV. The genes are TRBV25-1 and TRBJ2-2; 8 nucleotides line up with TRBD1. The specimen was unsorted PBMCs, collected 9.2 years after starting antiretroviral therapy. The CDR3 sequence: CASSDPDRDTGELFF. The DNA for the CDR3 is TGTGCCAGCAGTGACCCGGACAGGGACACCGGGGAGCTGTTTTTT.